This T cell receptor beta chain is from a study of OX40 agonist ivuxolimab in advanced cancers. For the study at large: Prior therapy, whether anti-PD-1, anti-PD-L1 or anti-CTLA-4, was allowed, and more than 35% had some. In three patients, partial responses were observed, one with hepatocellular carcinoma and two with cutaneous melanoma. Study-level results: Researchers report that CD8+ T cells had, on average, more expanded clones than CD4+.

Points on this clone: Its cognate antigen is unknown.

The CDR3 totals 15 residues. Germline lookup yields CDR1 SQVTM and CDR2 ANQGSEA. The V segment lost 2 bases and the J segment 5 bases; nucleotides outside the gene matches: 11. Using immunoSEQ multiplex PCR, the repertoire was profiled, and TCRdb retains in-frame clones only, with some absent. The repertoire consists of some 42,000 clones, with about four fifths occurring once and the leading ten covering 23%. This chain connects TRBV29-1 to TRBJ1-2, with 7 bases matching TRBD1. This material consisted of CD4+ or CD8+ T cells sorted from blood, taken in a trial of the OX40 agonist ivuxolimab. This sequence was found in an adult with an advanced solid tumor such as melanoma, head and neck, liver or kidney cancer. The DNA for the CDR3 is TGCAGCGTTGAACTTTTACAGGGGCTCCAATATGGCTACACCTTC. Translating gives CSVELLQGLQYGYTF.